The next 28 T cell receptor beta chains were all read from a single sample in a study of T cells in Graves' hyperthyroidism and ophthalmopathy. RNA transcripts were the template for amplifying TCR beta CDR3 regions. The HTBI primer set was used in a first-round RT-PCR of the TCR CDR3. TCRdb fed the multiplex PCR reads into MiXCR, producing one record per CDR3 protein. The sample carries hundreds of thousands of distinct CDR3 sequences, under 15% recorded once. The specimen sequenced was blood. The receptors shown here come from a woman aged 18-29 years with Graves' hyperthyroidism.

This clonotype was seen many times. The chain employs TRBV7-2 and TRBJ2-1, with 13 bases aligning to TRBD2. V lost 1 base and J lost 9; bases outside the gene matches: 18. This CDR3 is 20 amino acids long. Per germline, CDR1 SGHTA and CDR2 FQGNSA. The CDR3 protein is CASSLVIGLAGADGRSEQFF. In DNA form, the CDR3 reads TGTGCCAGCAGCTTAGTAATTGGACTAGCGGGAGCCGACGGGCGGTCTGAGCAGTTCTTC.

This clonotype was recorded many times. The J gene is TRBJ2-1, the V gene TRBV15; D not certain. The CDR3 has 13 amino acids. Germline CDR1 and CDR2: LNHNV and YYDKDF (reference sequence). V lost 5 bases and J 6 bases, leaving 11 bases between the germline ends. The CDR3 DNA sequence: TGTGCCACCAGCGGCCAAACGATCAATGAGCAGTTCTTC. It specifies CATSGQTINEQFF.

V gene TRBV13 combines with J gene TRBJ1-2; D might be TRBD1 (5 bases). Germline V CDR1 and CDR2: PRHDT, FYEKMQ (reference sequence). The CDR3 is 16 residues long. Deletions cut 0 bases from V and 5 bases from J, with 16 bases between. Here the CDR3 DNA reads TGTGCCAGCAGCTTAGGGGGGACCTGGTATGAGTATGGCTACACCTTC. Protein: CASSLGGTWYEYGYTF. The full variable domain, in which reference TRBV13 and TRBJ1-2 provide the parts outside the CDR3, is AAGVIQSPRHLIKEKRETATLKCYPIPRHDTVYWYQQGPGQDPQFLISFYEKMQSDKGSIPDRFSAQQFSDYHSELNMSSLELGDSALYFCASSLGGTWYEYGYTFGSGTRLTVV.

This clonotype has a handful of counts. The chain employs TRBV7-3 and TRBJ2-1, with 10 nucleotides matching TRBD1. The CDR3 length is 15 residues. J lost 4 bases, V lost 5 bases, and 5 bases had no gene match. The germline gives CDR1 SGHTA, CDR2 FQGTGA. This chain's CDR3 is CASSHRTGGYNEQFF. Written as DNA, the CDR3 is TGTGCCAGCAGCCACCGGACAGGGGGATACAATGAGCAGTTCTTC.

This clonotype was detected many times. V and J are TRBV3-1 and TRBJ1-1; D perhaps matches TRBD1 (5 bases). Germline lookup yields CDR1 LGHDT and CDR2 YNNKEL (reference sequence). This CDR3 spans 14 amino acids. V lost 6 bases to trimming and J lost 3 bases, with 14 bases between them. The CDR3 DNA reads TGTGCCAGCAGAGTGGGGCCTAGGGACACTGAAGCTTTCTTT. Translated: CASRVGPRDTEAFF.

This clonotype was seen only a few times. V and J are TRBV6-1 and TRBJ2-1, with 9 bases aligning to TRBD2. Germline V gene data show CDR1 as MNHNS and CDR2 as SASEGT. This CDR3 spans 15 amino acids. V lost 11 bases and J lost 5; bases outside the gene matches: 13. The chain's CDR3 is CAGKVSAGGHNEQFF. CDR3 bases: TGTGCCGGCAAAGTTTCAGCGGGAGGCCACAATGAGCAGTTCTTC.

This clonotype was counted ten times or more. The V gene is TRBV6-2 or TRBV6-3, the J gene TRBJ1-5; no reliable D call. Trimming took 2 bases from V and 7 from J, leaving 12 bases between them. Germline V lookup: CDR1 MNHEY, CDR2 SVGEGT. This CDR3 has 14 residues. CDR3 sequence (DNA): TGTGCCAGCAGTTACGTCGGGTTTGGCCAGCCCCAGCATTTT. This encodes CASSYVGFGQPQHF.

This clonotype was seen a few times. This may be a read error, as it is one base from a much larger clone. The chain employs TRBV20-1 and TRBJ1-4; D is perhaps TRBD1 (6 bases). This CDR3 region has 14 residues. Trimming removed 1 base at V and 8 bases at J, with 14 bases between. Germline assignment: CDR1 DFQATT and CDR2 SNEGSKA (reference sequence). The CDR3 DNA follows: TGCAGTGCTAGAGCTGGGACATCGGTCGAAAAACTGTTTTTT. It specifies CSARAGTSVEKLFF.

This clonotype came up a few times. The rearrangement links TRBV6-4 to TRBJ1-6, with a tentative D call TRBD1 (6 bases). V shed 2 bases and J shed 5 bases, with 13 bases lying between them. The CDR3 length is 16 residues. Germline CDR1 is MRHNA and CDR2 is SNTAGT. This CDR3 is CASSDPWTDDNSPLHF. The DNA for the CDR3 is TGTGCCAGCAGTGACCCTTGGACAGATGATAATTCACCCCTCCACTTT.

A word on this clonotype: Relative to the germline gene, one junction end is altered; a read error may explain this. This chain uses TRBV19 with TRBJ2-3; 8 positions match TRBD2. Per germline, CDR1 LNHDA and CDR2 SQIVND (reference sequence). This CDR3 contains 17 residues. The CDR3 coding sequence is TGTGCCAGTAGTACCCCCTCCACTAGCGGTGGGAAAGATACTCAGTATTTT. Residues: CASSTPSTSGGKDTQYF. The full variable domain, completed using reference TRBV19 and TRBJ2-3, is DGGITQSPKYLFRKEGQNVTLSCEQNLNHDAMYWYRQDPGQGLRLIYYSQIVNDFQKGDIAEGYSVSREKKESFPLTVTSAQKNPTAFYLCASSTPSTSGGKDTQYFGPGTRLTVL.

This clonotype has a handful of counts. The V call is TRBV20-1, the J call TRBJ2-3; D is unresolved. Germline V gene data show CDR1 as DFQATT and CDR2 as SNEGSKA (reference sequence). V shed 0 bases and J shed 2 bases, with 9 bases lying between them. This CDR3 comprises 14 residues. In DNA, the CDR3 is TGCAGTGCTAGAGATTTCAGTTTCACAGATACGCAGTATTTT. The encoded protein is CSARDFSFTDTQYF.

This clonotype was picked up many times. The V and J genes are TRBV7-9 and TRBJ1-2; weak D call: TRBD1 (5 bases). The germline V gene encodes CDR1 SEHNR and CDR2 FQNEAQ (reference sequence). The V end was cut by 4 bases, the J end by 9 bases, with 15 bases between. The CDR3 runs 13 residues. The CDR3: CASSSPEGQSYTF. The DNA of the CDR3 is TGTGCCAGCAGCTCCCCCGAGGGGCAGAGCTACACCTTC.

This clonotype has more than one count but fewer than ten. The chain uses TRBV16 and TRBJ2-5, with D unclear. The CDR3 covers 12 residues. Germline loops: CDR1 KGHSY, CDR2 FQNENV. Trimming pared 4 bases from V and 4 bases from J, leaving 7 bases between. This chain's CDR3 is CASSPPRETQYF. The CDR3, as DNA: TGTGCCAGCAGCCCCCCGAGAGAGACCCAGTACTTC.

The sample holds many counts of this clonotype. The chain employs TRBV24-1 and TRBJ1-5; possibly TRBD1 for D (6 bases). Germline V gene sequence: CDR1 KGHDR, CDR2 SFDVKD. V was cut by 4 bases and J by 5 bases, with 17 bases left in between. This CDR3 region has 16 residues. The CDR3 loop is CATSDAGAGDHQPQHF. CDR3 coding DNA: TGTGCCACCAGTGACGCCGGAGCAGGGGATCATCAGCCCCAGCATTTT.

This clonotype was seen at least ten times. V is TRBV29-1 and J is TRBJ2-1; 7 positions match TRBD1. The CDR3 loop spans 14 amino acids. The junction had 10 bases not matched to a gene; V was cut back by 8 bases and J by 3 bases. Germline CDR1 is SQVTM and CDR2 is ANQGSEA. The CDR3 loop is CSTGTGDGYNEQFF. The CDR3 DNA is TGCAGCACGGGAACAGGGGACGGCTACAATGAGCAGTTCTTC.

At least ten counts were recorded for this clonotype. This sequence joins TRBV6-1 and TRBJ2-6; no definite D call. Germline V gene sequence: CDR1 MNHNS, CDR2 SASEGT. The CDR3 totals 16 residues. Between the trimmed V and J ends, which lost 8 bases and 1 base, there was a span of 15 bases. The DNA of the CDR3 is TGTGCCAGCCGGCGACCTATCGGGTCTGGGGCCAACGTCCTGACTTTC. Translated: CASRRPIGSGANVLTF.

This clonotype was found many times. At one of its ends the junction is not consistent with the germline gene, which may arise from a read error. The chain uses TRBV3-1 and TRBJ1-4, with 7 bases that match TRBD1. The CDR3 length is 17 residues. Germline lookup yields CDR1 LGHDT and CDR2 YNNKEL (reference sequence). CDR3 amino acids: CATSESTGTLIWEKLFF. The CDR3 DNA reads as TGTGCCACCAGCGAGTCGACAGGGACCTTGATATGGGAAAAACTGTTTTTT.

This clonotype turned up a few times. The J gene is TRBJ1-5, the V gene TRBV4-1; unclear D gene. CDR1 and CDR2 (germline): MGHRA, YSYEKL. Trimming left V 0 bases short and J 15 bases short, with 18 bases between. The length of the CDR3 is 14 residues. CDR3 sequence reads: CASSQDVSGWLAHF. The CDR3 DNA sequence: TGCGCCAGCAGCCAAGATGTCTCGGGATGGTTAGCGCATTTT.

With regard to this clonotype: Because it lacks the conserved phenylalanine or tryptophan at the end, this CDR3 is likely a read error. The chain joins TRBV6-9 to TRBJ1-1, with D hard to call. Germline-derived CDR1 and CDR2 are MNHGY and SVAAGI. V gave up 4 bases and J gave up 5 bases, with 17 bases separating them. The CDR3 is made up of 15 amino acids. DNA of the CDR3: TGTGCCAGCAGTTCATCGAGTGGGATACGGACTGAAGCTTTCCTT. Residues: CASSSSSGIRTEAFL.

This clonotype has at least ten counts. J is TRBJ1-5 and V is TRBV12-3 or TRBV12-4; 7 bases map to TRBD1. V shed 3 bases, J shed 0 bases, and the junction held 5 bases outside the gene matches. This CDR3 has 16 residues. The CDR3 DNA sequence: TGTGCCAGCAGTTTGGGACAGCTCTATAGCAATCAGCCCCAGCATTTT. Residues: CASSLGQLYSNQPQHF.

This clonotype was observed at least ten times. The CDR3 loop reads CASSPGDEQFF. In DNA form, the CDR3 reads TGTGCCAGCAGCCCTGGGGATGAGCAGTTCTTC. The rearrangement links TRBV5-4 to TRBJ2-1, with D unclear. The CDR3 sequence is 11 residues long. Between the trimmed V and J ends, which lost 4 bases and 8 bases, there was a span of 7 bases. Germline CDR1 and CDR2: SGHNT and YYREEE (reference sequence).

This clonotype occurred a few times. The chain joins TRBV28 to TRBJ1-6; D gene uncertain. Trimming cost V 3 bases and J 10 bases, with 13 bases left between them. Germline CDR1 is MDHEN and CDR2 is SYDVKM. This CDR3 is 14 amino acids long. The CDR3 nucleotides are TGTGCCAGCAGTTTGACTAACGAGTGGTCACCCCTCCACTTT. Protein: CASSLTNEWSPLHF.

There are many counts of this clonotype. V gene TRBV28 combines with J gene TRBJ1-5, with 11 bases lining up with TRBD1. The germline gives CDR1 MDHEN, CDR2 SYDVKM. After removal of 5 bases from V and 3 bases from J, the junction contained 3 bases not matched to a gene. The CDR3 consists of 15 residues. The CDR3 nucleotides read TGTGCCAGCAGTAGGGGACAGGGGGACAATCAGCCCCAGCATTTT. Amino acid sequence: CASSRGQGDNQPQHF.

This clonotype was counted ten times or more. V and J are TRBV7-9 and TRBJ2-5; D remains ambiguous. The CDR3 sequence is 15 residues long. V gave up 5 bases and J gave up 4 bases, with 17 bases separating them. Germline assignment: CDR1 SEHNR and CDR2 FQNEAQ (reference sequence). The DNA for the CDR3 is TGTGCCAGCAGCCCTAAGTACCCCGGACGAGAGACCCAGTACTTC. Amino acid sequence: CASSPKYPGRETQYF. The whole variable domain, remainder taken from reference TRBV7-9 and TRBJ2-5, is DTGVSQNPRHKITKRGQNVTFRCDPISEHNRLYWYRQTLGQGPEFLTYFQNEAQLEKSRLLSDRFSAERPKGSFSTLEIQRTEQGDSAMYLCASSPKYPGRETQYFGPGTRLLVL.

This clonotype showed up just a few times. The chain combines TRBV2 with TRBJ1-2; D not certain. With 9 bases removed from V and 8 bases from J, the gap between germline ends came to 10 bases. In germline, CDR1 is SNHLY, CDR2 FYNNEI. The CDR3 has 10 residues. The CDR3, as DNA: TGTGCCAGGGGATCCGCAGGCTACACCTTC. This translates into CARGSAGYTF.

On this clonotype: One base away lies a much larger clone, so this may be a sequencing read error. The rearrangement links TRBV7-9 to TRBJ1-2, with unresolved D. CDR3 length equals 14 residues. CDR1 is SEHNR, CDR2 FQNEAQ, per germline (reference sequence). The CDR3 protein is CVSSPMSLVYGYTF. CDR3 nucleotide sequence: TGTGTCAGCAGCCCCATGAGCCTGGTCTATGGCTACACCTTC.

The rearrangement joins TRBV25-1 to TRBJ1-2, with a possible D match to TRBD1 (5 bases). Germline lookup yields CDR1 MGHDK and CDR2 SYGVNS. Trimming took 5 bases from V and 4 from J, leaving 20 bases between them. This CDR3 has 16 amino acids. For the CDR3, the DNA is TGTGCCAGCAGTAGGGGTGGGGCAGGGAGGACCTATGGCTACACCTTC. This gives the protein CASSRGGAGRTYGYTF.

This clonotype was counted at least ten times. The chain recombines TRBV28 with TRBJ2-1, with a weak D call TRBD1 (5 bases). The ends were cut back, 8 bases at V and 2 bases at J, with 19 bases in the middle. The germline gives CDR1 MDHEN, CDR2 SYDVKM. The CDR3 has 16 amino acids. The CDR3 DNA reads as TGTGCCAGCGTAGGGCGCAGGGCTAGTCCCTACAATGAGCAGTTCTTC. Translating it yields CASVGRRASPYNEQFF. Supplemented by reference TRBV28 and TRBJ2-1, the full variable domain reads DVKVTQSSRYLVKRTGEKVFLECVQDMDHENMFWYRQDPGLGLRLIYFSYDVKMKEKGDIPEGYSVSREKKERFSLILESASTNQTSMYLCASVGRRASPYNEQFFGPGTRLTVL.